Presented here are 32 T cell receptor beta chains from one specimen sequenced in a study of cytomegalovirus exposure and HLA in healthy donors. The study ran its PCR with 60 Vbeta and 13 Jbeta primers. Assay used: immunoSEQ multiplex PCR; TCRdb lists only in-frame clones, some missing. There are fewer than 200,000 clones in the sample; roughly four fifths occur only once, and approximately 2.4% lies in the top ten. The sequenced sample consisted of PBMCs. These TCRs come from a female donor in good health and CMV-seronegative.

The chain recombines TRBV5-5 with TRBJ1-2, with a possible D match to TRBD1 (5 bases). The CDR3 sequence is 15 residues long. V was trimmed by 4 bases and J by 6 bases, leaving 19 bases between them. Looked up from germline, CDR1 is SGHKS and CDR2 is YYEKEE (reference sequence). In DNA, the CDR3 is TGTGCCAGCAGCCAAAGGGGCCGGGCAGGAGATGGCTACACCTTC. Translation: CASSQRGRAGDGYTF.

The gene calls are TRBV19 and TRBJ1-4, with a tentative D call TRBD1 (6 bases). This CDR3 spans 13 amino acids. The V gene's germline CDR1 is LNHDA and CDR2 SQIVND (reference sequence). CDR3 loop: CASGTRRGEKLFF. The CDR3 nucleotides read TGTGCGAGTGGTACACGAAGGGGGGAAAAACTGTTTTTT.

The chain employs TRBV25-1 and TRBJ1-1, with D possibly matching TRBD1 (6 bases). Trimming removed 4 bases from V and 4 bases from J, with 13 bases in between. This CDR3 has 14 amino acids. CDR1 and CDR2 (germline): MGHDK, SYGVNS. CDR3 protein: CASSGTGQVTEAFF. For the CDR3, the DNA is TGTGCCAGCAGTGGTACAGGGCAGGTCACTGAAGCTTTCTTT.

The chain uses TRBV7-6 and TRBJ1-1; D call uncertain. This CDR3 contains 12 residues. Per the germline V gene, CDR1 is SGHVS and CDR2 is FNYEAQ. Trimming removed 5 bases at V and 4 bases at J, with 8 bases between. Written as DNA, the CDR3 is TGTGCCAGCAGCCCCAGCGGCACTGAAGCTTTCTTT. The encoded protein is CASSPSGTEAFF.

This clone turned up a few times. Germline is not matched at one junction end, which may reflect a read error. The gene calls are TRBV6-1 and TRBJ1-1, with 9 bases that match TRBD1. Germline loops: CDR1 MNHNS, CDR2 SASEGT. The CDR3 is made up of 14 amino acids. This CDR3 is CASRETGGSTGAFF. CDR3 bases: TGTGCCAGCAGAGAAACAGGGGGCTCGACTGGAGCTTTCTTT.

This clone showed up just once. The chain is built from TRBV1 and TRBJ1-1; the table's TRBD1 call for D was not verified on the DNA. TRBV1 is reported as a pseudogene. This CDR3 has 16 residues. The CDR3 is CTSSPPLSLTNTEAFF. The CDR3, as DNA: TGCACCAGCAGCCCTCCTTTGTCCCTCACAAACACTGAAGCTTTCTTT.

The chain couples TRBV29-1 to TRBJ1-4; 8 bases line up with TRBD1. V was clipped by 4 bases and J by 10 bases; unmatched bases: 23. Germline CDR1 and CDR2: SQVTM and ANQGSEA. The CDR3 contains 18 residues. This CDR3 reads CSVGVTEHRGQGARKLFF. CDR3 bases: TGCAGCGTTGGAGTCACCGAACACAGAGGGCAGGGGGCGCGAAAACTGTTTTTT. The whole variable domain, filled in from reference TRBV29-1 and TRBJ1-4, reads SAVISQKPSRDICQRGTSLTIQCQVDSQVTMMFWYRQQPGQSLTLIATANQGSEATYESGFVIDKFPISRPNLTFSTLTVSNMSPEDSSIYLCSVGVTEHRGQGARKLFFGSGTQLSVL.

This chain uses TRBV27 with TRBJ2-1; a weak D match, TRBD1 (6 bases). Germline V gene data show CDR1 as MNHEY and CDR2 as SMNVEV (reference sequence). V gave up 2 bases and J gave up 7 bases, with 9 bases separating them. This CDR3 comprises 13 residues. The CDR3 is CASSLNRVNEQFF. The CDR3 bases are TGTGCCAGCAGTTTAAACAGGGTAAATGAGCAGTTCTTC.

Comments on this clone: One end of the junction is discordant with germline, which a read error may explain. This chain connects TRBV6-5 to TRBJ2-7; D gene uncertain. Germline CDR1 and CDR2: MNHEY and SVGAGI. The CDR3 consists of 15 residues. The CDR3 is CASSITSELGYEQCF. The CDR3 DNA is TGTGCCAGCAGTATAACGTCCGAATTGGGCTACGAGCAGTGCTTC.

This clone was seen more than once but under ten times. The rearrangement uses TRBV19 and TRBJ1-5; D not resolved. The CDR3 contains 16 residues. The V and J ends lost 3 bases and 0 bases respectively, with 12 bases between them. Looked up from germline, CDR1 is LNHDA and CDR2 is SQIVND (reference sequence). The CDR3, as DNA: TGTGCCAGTAGTATTGAGACGGGAATTAGCAATCAGCCCCAGCATTTT. Translation: CASSIETGISNQPQHF.

Only a few counts were recorded for this clone. The chain employs TRBV7-3 and TRBJ2-5, with a possible D match to TRBD1 (6 bases). TRBJ2-7 explains the end of the DNA better; the J call may be wrong. In germline, CDR1 is SGHTA, CDR2 FQGTGA. The CDR3 consists of 14 residues. The CDR3, as DNA: TGTGCCAGCAGCTTATTTCCAGGGGCAGACGAGCAGTACTTC. It translates to CASSLFPGADEQYF.

The rearrangement uses TRBV6-1 and TRBJ2-3, with TRBD2 matching over 14 bases. Per the germline V gene, CDR1 is MNHNS and CDR2 is SASEGT. V was pared by 4 bases and J by 4 bases, with 4 bases of the junction left unmatched. The CDR3 length is 16 residues. CDR3 in amino acids: CASSGGLAGGADTQYF. CDR3 nucleotide sequence: TGTGCCAGCAGTGGCGGACTAGCGGGGGGAGCAGATACGCAGTATTTT.

The chain recombines TRBV5-4 with TRBJ2-7; possibly TRBD2 for D (7 bases). Germline-derived CDR1 and CDR2 are SGHNT and YYREEE (reference sequence). Trimming removed 5 bases at V and 0 bases at J, with 21 bases between. This CDR3 is 17 amino acids long. CDR3 protein: CASSQGPASGSSYEQYF. The CDR3 bases are TGTGCCAGCAGTCAGGGGCCTGCTAGCGGCAGCTCCTACGAGCAGTACTTC.

This clone was seen just once. The chain joins TRBV5-6 to TRBJ2-2; perhaps TRBD1 as D (6 bases). With 0 bases removed from V and 4 bases from J, the gap between germline ends came to 13 bases. Germline V gene data show CDR1 as SGHDT and CDR2 as YYEEEE. The CDR3 has 16 amino acids. The CDR3 here is CASSLGSRGGTGELFF. CDR3 nucleotides: TGTGCCAGCAGCTTGGGATCTAGAGGGGGCACCGGGGAGCTGTTTTTT.

The chain joins TRBV7-2 to TRBJ2-7, with 7 positions matching TRBD1. Trimming cost V 5 bases and J 7 bases; bases outside gene matches: 5. The CDR3 totals 12 residues. Germline values: CDR1 SGHTA, CDR2 FQGNSA. In DNA, the CDR3 is TGTGCCAGCAGCCCCAGGGGGTGGGAGCAGTACTTC. Its protein is CASSPRGWEQYF. The whole variable domain, filled in from reference TRBV7-2 and TRBJ2-7, reads GAGVSQSPSNKVTEKGKDVELRCDPISGHTALYWYRQSLGQGLEFLIYFQGNSAPDKSGLPSDRFSAERTGGSVSTLTIQRTQQEDSAVYLCASSPRGWEQYFGPGTRLTVT.

The chain is built from TRBV11-2 and TRBJ2-7; 10 bases are shared with TRBD1. Germline V gene sequence: CDR1 SGHAT, CDR2 FQNNGV. This CDR3 comprises 15 residues. The trim removed 5 bases at V and 2 bases at J, leaving 6 bases unmatched. CDR3 region: CASSLGQGSAYEQYF. The CDR3, as DNA: TGTGCCAGCAGCCTGGGACAGGGGTCGGCCTACGAGCAGTACTTC.

The chain recombines TRBV12-5 with TRBJ2-1; 11 nucleotides agree with TRBD2. This CDR3 region has 16 residues. The V and J ends lost 1 base and 7 bases, in that order; junction bases with no gene match: 6. Germline lookup yields CDR1 LGHNT and CDR2 FRNRAP. The CDR3 bases are TGTGCTAGTGGTTTGGGGATAGCGGGAGGGGGGAATGAGCAGTTCTTC. Its protein is CASGLGIAGGGNEQFF.

This chain uses TRBV4-2 with TRBJ1-3; D is unclear. V was clipped by 1 base and J by 1 base, with 8 bases between them. The CDR3 sequence is 15 residues long. Looked up from germline, CDR1 is LGHNA and CDR2 is YNFKEQ. This chain's CDR3 is CASSQGEGSGNTIYF. CDR3 coding DNA: TGTGCCAGCAGCCAAGGTGAGGGATCTGGAAACACCATATATTTT.

CDR3 residues: CASSLGGATGANVLTF. CDR3 DNA sequence: TGTGCCAGCAGCTTAGGAGGAGCCACTGGGGCCAACGTCCTGACTTTC. The chain recombines TRBV7-9 with TRBJ2-6; D uncertain. The CDR3 runs 16 residues. The V end was cut by 1 base, the J end by 2 bases, with 9 bases between. Germline V CDR1 and CDR2: SEHNR, FQNEAQ (reference sequence).

The chain is built from TRBV27 and TRBJ2-7; D is unresolved. CDR3 length: 13 amino acids. The V gene lost 5 bases and the J gene lost 4 bases, with 12 bases spanning the gap. Germline V gives CDR1 MNHEY, CDR2 SMNVEV (reference sequence). The CDR3 sequence is CASSAPGLYEQYF. The CDR3 coding sequence is TGTGCCAGCAGTGCCCCTGGGCTTTACGAGCAGTACTTC.

The chain employs TRBV7-9 and TRBJ1-1; no reliable D call. Looked up from germline, CDR1 is SEHNR and CDR2 is FQNEAQ (reference sequence). The CDR3 runs 13 residues. The V end was cut by 6 bases, the J end by 1 base, with 9 bases between. In DNA, the CDR3 is TGTGCCAGCAGGGCAACAGCGAACACTGAAGCTTTCTTT. Translation gives CASRATANTEAFF.

The V call is TRBV18, the J call TRBJ2-3, with TRBD1 identical over 10 bases. The CDR3 contains 19 residues. Germline lookup yields CDR1 KGHSH and CDR2 LQKENI. V trimming: 2 bases; J trimming: 0 bases; junction bases outside the gene matches: 11. CDR3 residues: CASSPNTGTGASSTDTQYF. CDR3 DNA: TGTGCCAGCTCACCAAATACCGGGACAGGGGCCTCTAGCACAGATACGCAGTATTTT.

There are a few counts of this clone. V gene TRBV6-6 combines with J gene TRBJ2-3; D is undetermined. Trimming removed 6 bases at V and 0 bases at J, with 10 bases between. CDR3 size: 14 residues. The V gene's germline CDR1 is MNHNY and CDR2 SVGAGI (reference sequence). CDR3 DNA: TGTGCCAGCAGGATCCTAGAGAGCACAGATACGCAGTATTTT. It codes for CASRILESTDTQYF.

The chain couples TRBV7-9 to TRBJ2-7, with 13 bases matching TRBD2. The CDR3 totals 13 residues. Germline CDR1 and CDR2: SEHNR and FQNEAQ (reference sequence). The CDR3 DNA is TGTTCCACCACTAGCGGGAGGGCCTACGAGCAGTACTTC. This codes for CSTTSGRAYEQYF.

The V call is TRBV6-4, the J call TRBJ1-2; D possibly corresponds to TRBD1 (5 bases). V lost 5 bases to trimming and J lost 2 bases, with 15 bases between them. The CDR3 has 15 residues. From germline, CDR1 is MRHNA and CDR2 SNTAGT. In DNA form, the CDR3 reads TGTGCCAGCAGTCCCTACGGGGGGTCGAACTATGGCTACACCTTC. Translation: CASSPYGGSNYGYTF.

This chain joins TRBV18 and TRBJ2-3, with D maybe TRBD2 (5 bases). The V gene lost 2 bases and the J gene lost 2 bases, with 11 bases spanning the gap. Germline values: CDR1 KGHSH, CDR2 LQKENI. This CDR3 is built from 15 residues. The CDR3: CASSPNLGVTDTQYF. CDR3 bases: TGTGCCAGCTCACCAAACCTCGGGGTCACAGATACGCAGTATTTT. The whole variable domain, remainder taken from reference TRBV18 and TRBJ2-3, is NAGVMQNPRHLVRRRGQEARLRCSPMKGHSHVYWYRQLPEEGLKFMVYLQKENIIDESGMPKERFSAEFPKEGPSILRIQQVVRGDSAAYFCASSPNLGVTDTQYFGPGTRLTVL.

This clone has more than one count but fewer than ten. This chain connects TRBV30 to TRBJ1-5; TRBD1 is a possible D gene (5 bases). The ends were cut back, 2 bases at V and 7 bases at J, with 9 bases in the middle. From germline, CDR1 is GTSNPN and CDR2 SVGIG (reference sequence). This CDR3 contains 12 residues. CDR3 region: CAWSLRGQPQHF. The DNA of the CDR3 is TGTGCCTGGAGTTTAAGGGGCCAGCCCCAGCATTTT.

V and J are TRBV12-5 and TRBJ2-5, with D possibly TRBD2 on 6 matching bases. The DNA end is more similar to TRBJ2-7, so the J call may be wrong. Per the germline V gene, CDR1 is LGHNT and CDR2 is FRNRAP. The CDR3 is made up of 13 amino acids. CDR3 loop: CASGLAPGLEQYF. CDR3 DNA sequence: TGTGCTAGTGGTTTGGCACCGGGACTCGAGCAGTACTTC.

V is TRBV28 and J is TRBJ2-2; TRBD1 aligns across 11 bases. The CDR3 covers 15 residues. Losses at the gene ends were 6 bases for V and 11 bases for J; bases not matched to a gene: 11. Germline V lookup: CDR1 MDHEN, CDR2 SYDVKM. The CDR3 DNA reads as TGTGCCAGCAGCTCGGATCGGACAGGGGGCGAAGAGCTGTTTTTT. It encodes CASSSDRTGGEELFF. Supplemented by reference TRBV28 and TRBJ2-2, the full variable domain reads DVKVTQSSRYLVKRTGEKVFLECVQDMDHENMFWYRQDPGLGLRLIYFSYDVKMKEKGDIPEGYSVSREKKERFSLILESASTNQTSMYLCASSSDRTGGEELFFGEGSRLTVL.

With regard to this clone: The junction does not match germline at one end; this may be a read error. Other DNA sequences in the sample encode the same CDR3. V is TRBV20-1 and J is TRBJ1-1; possible D gene TRBD1, 6 bases. Germline V gives CDR1 DFQATT, CDR2 SNEGSKA (reference sequence). The CDR3 consists of 11 residues. Here the CDR3 reads CSARRGPEAFF. CDR3 DNA sequence: TGCAGCGCCCGGCGGGGGCCGGAAGCCTTCTTT.

The rearrangement links TRBV7-2 to TRBJ2-5; D possibly corresponds to TRBD1 (6 bases). CDR1 and CDR2 (germline): SGHTA, FQGNSA. Trimming shortened V by 2 bases and J by 3 bases, and 10 bases separated the two germline ends. There are 14 residues in the CDR3. The CDR3 region is CASSLSGVKETQYF. The CDR3, as DNA: TGTGCCAGCAGCTTATCAGGGGTGAAAGAGACCCAGTACTTC.

This clone was seen a handful of times. The chain links TRBV7-2 to TRBJ1-5; weak D call: TRBD1 (6 bases). The CDR3 runs to 14 residues. Germline lookup yields CDR1 SGHTA and CDR2 FQGNSA. Trimming removed 6 bases at V and 1 base at J, with 10 bases between. CDR3 sequence: CASSPQGSNQPQHF. CDR3 bases: TGTGCCAGCAGTCCACAGGGAAGCAATCAGCCCCAGCATTTT.